This T cell receptor (beta chain) was captured by sequencing in a study of blood T cell repertoires in COVID-19. The germline V gene encodes CDR1 MNHNS and CDR2 SASEGT. CDR3 size: 15 residues. Trimming shortened V by 0 bases and J by 2 bases, and 11 bases separated the two germline ends. Methods used by the authors: Nucleated cell number was recorded as an estimate derived from reference gene primer amplification. Profiled with immunoSEQ multiplex PCR; TCRdb holds only in-frame clones, not every one. The V and J calls and clone size are taken from that table; D and trimming were inferred from the DNA. The sample comprises roughly 150,000 clones, around 80% of which are singletons, and approximately 7.3% rests with the top ten. Adults between about 18 and 95 years of age took part from more than 20 US areas.

The chain couples TRBV6-1 to TRBJ2-7; possibly TRBD1 for D (6 bases). The origin of this receptor is a man aged 50 to 60 who had recovered from COVID-19. Specimen: PBMCs or T cells enriched from blood (not recorded which). The CDR3 region is CASSEAPGHPYEQYF. CDR3 sequence (DNA): TGTGCCAGCAGTGAAGCTCCGGGACACCCCTACGAGCAGTACTTC.